The 16 T cell receptor beta chains below all came from one sample that was sequenced in a study of T-cell reconstitution after alpha-beta-depleted transplantation in children. The authors prepared the TCRbeta library with unique molecular identifiers. One entry per CDR3 protein, called by TCRdb with MiXCR from the PCR reads. In the table there are some 500,000 distinct CDR3 sequences, roughly 33% of which are singletons. This material consisted of PBMCs from the stem cell graft donor, taken from the stem cell graft. The receptors originated from a human donor who donated a stem cell graft to a child with aplastic anemia.

Many counts were recorded for this clonotype. The chain couples TRBV15 to TRBJ2-1, with D hard to call. Deletions cut 3 bases from V and 4 bases from J, with 7 bases between. Germline loops: CDR1 LNHNV, CDR2 YYDKDF (reference sequence). CDR3 length equals 13 residues. The DNA of the CDR3 is TGTGCCACCAGCAGGAAAAGTTACAATGAGCAGTTCTTC. Translated, it gives CATSRKSYNEQFF.

The chain couples TRBV27 to TRBJ2-2; D not resolved. The germline V and J ends were trimmed by 3 bases and 6 bases, with 8 bases remaining between them. The CDR3 is made up of 13 amino acids. Germline values: CDR1 MNHEY, CDR2 SMNVEV (reference sequence). This CDR3 reads CASSFVAAGELFF. The CDR3 nucleotides are TGTGCCAGCAGTTTCGTAGCCGCCGGGGAGCTGTTTTTT.

The rearrangement joins TRBV4-2 to TRBJ2-7; D remains ambiguous. The V end lost 0 bases, the J end lost 2 bases, and 8 bases lay between the germline ends. From germline, CDR1 is LGHNA and CDR2 YNFKEQ. This CDR3 contains 14 residues. The CDR3 spells CASSQDLMAYEQYF. The CDR3 DNA sequence: TGTGCCAGCAGCCAAGATTTAATGGCCTACGAGCAGTACTTC.

This chain uses TRBV6-1 with TRBJ1-1; 7 bases are shared with TRBD1. Germline-derived CDR1 and CDR2 are MNHNS and SASEGT. The trim removed 6 bases at V and 4 bases at J, leaving 8 bases unmatched. This CDR3 comprises 14 residues. The CDR3 spells CASRPDRAGTEAFF. For the CDR3, the DNA is TGTGCCAGCAGACCCGACAGGGCGGGCACTGAAGCTTTCTTT.

This clonotype turned up a few times. The chain is built from TRBV6-2 or TRBV6-3 and TRBJ2-7, with D possibly TRBD2 on 6 matching bases. The CDR3 is 15 residues long. Germline V CDR1 and CDR2: MNHEY, SVGEGT. V gave up 0 bases and J gave up 2 bases, with 11 bases separating them. The CDR3 nucleotides are TGTGCCAGCAGTTACTCAGGCGGGATTGCCTACGAGCAGTACTTC. It encodes CASSYSGGIAYEQYF.

This clonotype was picked up a small number of times. The V and J genes are TRBV4-3 and TRBJ2-5, with D uncertain. V lost 0 bases, J lost 5 bases, and 7 bases lay in between. The CDR3 runs to 13 residues. Germline V lookup: CDR1 LGHNA, CDR2 YSLEER. The CDR3 here is CASSQDRWETQYF. The CDR3 coding sequence is TGCGCCAGCAGCCAAGATCGGTGGGAGACCCAGTACTTC.

This chain joins TRBV27 and TRBJ1-6, with D hard to call. Trimming left V 1 base short and J 8 bases short, with 9 bases between. Germline V gene data show CDR1 as MNHEY and CDR2 as SMNVEV (reference sequence). The CDR3 is 14 amino acids. CDR3 residues: CASSLWGSDSPLHF. Here the CDR3 DNA reads TGTGCCAGCAGTTTATGGGGTTCGGATTCACCCCTCCACTTT.

This clonotype was recorded a few times. The chain couples TRBV5-4 to TRBJ2-5; TRBD2 matches 12 bases. From germline, CDR1 is SGHNT and CDR2 YYREEE (reference sequence). Trimming cost V 4 bases and J 0 bases; bases outside gene matches: 1. The CDR3 spans 15 residues. The CDR3 spells CASSRTSGDQETQYF. Here the CDR3 DNA reads TGTGCCAGCAGCCGGACTAGCGGGGACCAAGAGACCCAGTACTTC.

The J gene is TRBJ2-1, the V gene TRBV4-3; 10 bases are shared with TRBD2. The germline V gene encodes CDR1 LGHNA and CDR2 YSLEER. V was pared by 1 base and J by 9 bases, with 12 bases of the junction left unmatched. The CDR3 is 17 amino acids. The CDR3 DNA is TGCGCCAGCAGCCAAGCGTGGGGAGCGGGAGGGCGCGGTGAGCAGTTCTTC. Protein sequence: CASSQAWGAGGRGEQFF.

This clonotype was seen more than once but under ten times. The chain carries TRBV7-9 and TRBJ2-7; 9 bases match TRBD1. J lost 4 bases, V lost 2 bases, and 6 bases had no gene match. CDR1 SEHNR and CDR2 FQNEAQ come from the germline V gene (reference sequence). CDR3 length equals 15 residues. The CDR3 DNA follows: TGTGCCAGCAGCTTACCGGGACAGGGCCTATACGAGCAGTACTTC. As protein: CASSLPGQGLYEQYF.

This clonotype was seen a handful of times. This chain links TRBV7-2 with TRBJ2-3, with D perhaps TRBD2 (6 bases). V was trimmed by 1 base and J by 1 base, leaving 15 bases between them. From germline, CDR1 is SGHTA and CDR2 FQGNSA. The CDR3 is 17 amino acids. CDR3 loop: CASSLGISRDGTDTQYF. The CDR3, as DNA: TGTGCCAGCAGCTTAGGGATATCGCGGGACGGCACAGATACGCAGTATTTT.

This clonotype was observed a few times. The chain carries TRBV4-1 and TRBJ2-3, with D perhaps TRBD1 or TRBD2 (5 bases each). The CDR3 length is 16 residues. V lost 1 base and J 0 bases, leaving 11 bases between the germline ends. The germline CDR1 and CDR2 sequences are MGHRA and YSYEKL. In DNA, the CDR3 is TGCGCCAGCAGCCAAGTGGGACGCCGTAGCACAGATACGCAGTATTTT. This translates into CASSQVGRRSTDTQYF.

The V call is TRBV29-1, the J call TRBJ1-1; the D is unclear. Germline CDR1 reads SQVTM; CDR2 reads ANQGSEA. The CDR3 is 11 amino acids. The V gene lost 6 bases and the J gene lost 8 bases, with 13 bases spanning the gap. The CDR3 sequence: CSVADLGEAFF. The CDR3 DNA reads as TGCAGCGTAGCAGATTTAGGGGAAGCTTTCTTT.

This sequence joins TRBV6-1 and TRBJ2-3; weak D call: TRBD2 (6 bases). This CDR3 has 13 residues. Per the germline V gene, CDR1 is MNHNS and CDR2 is SASEGT. Trimming removed 10 bases at V and 2 bases at J, with 13 bases between. The CDR3 DNA sequence: TGTGCCACACGAGGGAGGCCCACAGATACGCAGTATTTT. Translated, it gives CATRGRPTDTQYF.

This clonotype was found a few times. The rearrangement links TRBV12-3 or TRBV12-4 to TRBJ2-5; D remains unclear. Trimming shortened V by 3 bases and J by 0 bases, and 5 bases separated the two germline ends. The CDR3 sequence is 13 residues long. CDR3 sequence reads: CASSFPDQETQYF. The CDR3 nucleotides read TGTGCCAGCAGTTTCCCGGACCAAGAGACCCAGTACTTC.

J is TRBJ2-7 and V is TRBV13, with 7 bases identical to TRBD2. The CDR3 is 15 amino acids. The junction had 12 bases not matched to a gene; V was cut back by 5 bases and J by 5 bases. The germline gives CDR1 PRHDT, CDR2 FYEKMQ (reference sequence). Written as DNA, the CDR3 is TGTGCCAGCAGCCAAAGAGGGGAGGGCCTTAACGAGCAGTACGTC. It translates to CASSQRGEGLNEQYV.